Following are 19 T cell receptor beta chains from one sample sequenced in a study of shared clonotypes between healthy human individuals. The data were produced by immunoSEQ multiplex PCR, yet TCRdb's version contains in-frame clones alone and is incomplete. The table includes fewer than 1.6 million clones, 98% detected once. The sequencing sample was made of naive CD4+ T cells sorted from blood. Subset denoted: CD45RA+ positively selected. Every receptor here comes from a man aged 30 to 45 in good health.

The CDR3 is CASSLYRLRLGGANVLTF. CDR3 coding DNA: TGTGCCAGCAGCTTATATCGTCTTCGGTTAGGTGGGGCCAACGTCCTGACTTTC. V gene TRBV11-2 combines with J gene TRBJ2-6; D gene ambiguous. Germline CDR1 is SGHAT and CDR2 is FQNNGV. This CDR3 contains 18 residues. V was trimmed by 2 bases and J by 3 bases, leaving 17 bases between them.

V usage is TRBV29-1 and J usage is TRBJ1-2; no firm D call. The CDR3 has 14 residues. V was shortened by 3 bases and J by 6 bases, with 17 bases between the two germline ends. Germline values: CDR1 SQVTM, CDR2 ANQGSEA. CDR3 protein: CSVDRVLEKDGYTF. The CDR3 DNA follows: TGCAGCGTTGATCGGGTACTCGAGAAGGATGGCTACACCTTC. Together with reference TRBV29-1 and TRBJ1-2, the CDR3 gives the full variable domain: SAVISQKPSRDICQRGTSLTIQCQVDSQVTMMFWYRQQPGQSLTLIATANQGSEATYESGFVIDKFPISRPNLTFSTLTVSNMSPEDSSIYLCSVDRVLEKDGYTFGSGTRLTVV.

The gene calls are TRBV27 and TRBJ2-7; 10 bases map to TRBD2. The CDR3 spans 14 residues. Germline V gene lookup returns CDR1 MNHEY and CDR2 SMNVEV (reference sequence). With 7 bases clipped from V and 5 bases from J, the junction kept 8 bases outside the gene matches. CDR3 DNA: TGTGCCAGCACCCGGGATCTAGCGGGAGACGAGCAGTACTTC. This sequence encodes CASTRDLAGDEQYF.

The chain is built from TRBV27 and TRBJ1-1; 10 positions match TRBD1. The CDR3 runs 16 residues. Germline V CDR1 and CDR2: MNHEY, SMNVEV (reference sequence). J gave up 5 bases and V 5 bases, and 11 bases lay outside the gene matches. Written as DNA, the CDR3 is TGTGCCAGCAGTCCAACCCGGGACAGGGGATTAACTGAAGCTTTCTTT. It is translated as CASSPTRDRGLTEAFF.

The chain has TRBV7-2 and TRBJ1-1; D is uncertain. Trimming removed 4 bases from V and 8 bases from J, with 17 bases in between. The CDR3 has 14 amino acids. CDR1 SGHTA and CDR2 FQGNSA come from the germline V gene. The CDR3 loop is CASSSAGGRREAFF. The CDR3 bases are TGTGCCAGCAGCTCAGCGGGTGGCCGGCGGGAAGCTTTCTTT. Drawing the rest from reference TRBV7-2 and TRBJ1-1, the complete variable domain is GAGVSQSPSNKVTEKGKDVELRCDPISGHTALYWYRQSLGQGLEFLIYFQGNSAPDKSGLPSDRFSAERTGGSVSTLTIQRTQQEDSAVYLCASSSAGGRREAFFGQGTRLTVV.

The genes are TRBV9 and TRBJ1-1; TRBD1 is a possible D gene (5 bases). Germline CDR1 reads SGDLS; CDR2 reads YYNGEE. CDR3 length equals 13 residues. Trimming removed 7 bases at V and 1 base at J, with 11 bases between. The CDR3 nucleotides are TGTGCCAGCTCCGGGGACGGGAACACTGAAGCTTTCTTT. Encoded protein: CASSGDGNTEAFF. Based on the CDR3 plus reference TRBV9 and TRBJ1-1, the full variable domain is DSGVTQTPKHLITATGQRVTLRCSPRSGDLSVYWYQQSLDQGLQFLIQYYNGEERAKGNILERFSAQQFPDLHSELNLSSLELGDSALYFCASSGDGNTEAFFGQGTRLTVV.

In DNA, the CDR3 is TGTGCCAGCAGTGACCAGCTCTCTGGAAACACCATATATTTT. Translated: CASSDQLSGNTIYF. The chain joins TRBV2 to TRBJ1-3; the D is unclear. The CDR3 totals 14 residues. CDR1 is SNHLY, CDR2 FYNNEI, per germline. The ends were cut back, 3 bases at V and 0 bases at J, with 6 bases in the middle.

The chain uses TRBV5-6 and TRBJ2-7; TRBD2 matches at 11 bases. The length of the CDR3 is 15 residues. V lost 4 bases and J lost 3; bases outside the gene matches: 6. The germline gives CDR1 SGHDT, CDR2 YYEEEE. CDR3: CASSAGTSGIYEQYF. DNA of the CDR3: TGTGCCAGCAGCGCGGGGACTAGCGGAATCTACGAGCAGTACTTC.

This clone showed up just a few times. The chain uses TRBV29-1 and TRBJ2-2; D is undetermined. The V gene's germline CDR1 is SQVTM and CDR2 ANQGSEA. The CDR3 runs 14 residues. The germline V and J ends were trimmed by 5 bases and 1 base, with 11 bases remaining between them. CDR3 sequence reads: CSVLRALNTGELFF. CDR3 bases: TGCAGCGTTCTTCGGGCTCTGAACACCGGGGAGCTGTTTTTT.

This chain uses TRBV5-4 with TRBJ2-1; 7 bases agree with TRBD2. The V segment lost 3 bases and the J segment 2 bases; nucleotides outside the gene matches: 8. Germline lookup yields CDR1 SGHNT and CDR2 YYREEE (reference sequence). CDR3 size: 16 residues. The CDR3 sequence: CASSSGLRGAYNEQFF. In DNA, the CDR3 is TGTGCCAGCAGCTCGGGACTAAGGGGAGCCTACAATGAGCAGTTCTTC.

This clone has a handful of counts. The chain combines TRBV6-1 with TRBJ1-1, with TRBD1 as a possible D gene (6 bases). The germline CDR1 and CDR2 sequences are MNHNS and SASEGT. This CDR3 comprises 16 residues. Trimming cost V 4 bases and J 1 base, with 16 bases left between them. In DNA, the CDR3 is TGTGCCAGCAGTGGGGGGCGACACTTAACGAACACTGAAGCTTTCTTT. As protein: CASSGGRHLTNTEAFF.

On this clone: Within the sample, other DNA sequences also encode this same CDR3. The rearrangement uses TRBV5-1 and TRBJ1-1; D unresolved. The CDR3 is 13 residues long. Trimming pared 2 bases from V and 4 bases from J, leaving 9 bases between. In germline, CDR1 is SGHRS, CDR2 YFSETQ. The DNA for the CDR3 is TGCGCCAGCAGCTTAACCGGGGTCACTGAAGCTTTCTTT. This gives the protein CASSLTGVTEAFF.

This clone has only one observation. This chain links TRBV28 with TRBJ2-7; 8 bases match TRBD2. The CDR3 has 12 amino acids. Germline V gives CDR1 MDHEN, CDR2 SYDVKM. Losses at the gene ends were 6 bases for V and 7 bases for J; bases not matched to a gene: 5. CDR3 bases: TGTGCCAGCAGCAACCGGGAGGGGGAGCAGTACTTC. It codes for CASSNREGEQYF.

The rearrangement uses TRBV19 and TRBJ2-1; 8 bases match TRBD2. Germline CDR1 reads LNHDA; CDR2 reads SQIVND (reference sequence). V gave up 8 bases and J gave up 9 bases; unmatched junction bases: 18. This CDR3 is built from 16 residues. The CDR3 sequence is CASLEPGPSGGGEQFF. DNA of the CDR3: TGTGCCAGTCTCGAACCCGGACCGTCCGGGGGGGGTGAGCAGTTCTTC.

This chain uses TRBV28 with TRBJ2-7, with a tentative D call TRBD2 (7 bases). Trimming shortened V by 8 bases and J by 2 bases, and 10 bases separated the two germline ends. The CDR3 covers 12 residues. Looked up from germline, CDR1 is MDHEN and CDR2 is SYDVKM. The CDR3 DNA reads as TGTGCCAGCCGGGGGGCAACCTACGAGCAGTACTTC. Encoded protein: CASRGATYEQYF.

The chain recombines TRBV9 with TRBJ1-1, with 9 bases matching TRBD1. This CDR3 is 15 amino acids long. The germline V gene has CDR1 SGDLS and CDR2 YYNGEE. With 4 bases clipped from V and 3 bases from J, the junction kept 7 bases outside the gene matches. CDR3 sequence (DNA): TGTGCCAGCAGCAAACACAGGGGGCGCGACACTGAAGCTTTCTTT. It yields the protein CASSKHRGRDTEAFF. Looking up the rest from reference TRBV9 and TRBJ1-1 gives the full variable domain: DSGVTQTPKHLITATGQRVTLRCSPRSGDLSVYWYQQSLDQGLQFLIQYYNGEERAKGNILERFSAQQFPDLHSELNLSSLELGDSALYFCASSKHRGRDTEAFFGQGTRLTVV.

This chain uses TRBV18 with TRBJ2-1; D may be TRBD2 (5 bases). The germline V gene has CDR1 KGHSH and CDR2 LQKENI. V was cut by 4 bases and J by 0 bases, with 10 bases left in between. The CDR3 runs 15 residues. The CDR3 sequence is CASSRAGFSYNEQFF. In nucleotides, the CDR3 is TGTGCCAGCTCACGTGCGGGCTTCTCCTACAATGAGCAGTTCTTC.

The chain carries TRBV9 and TRBJ2-7; tentatively, D is TRBD2 (5 bases). Germline CDR1 reads SGDLS; CDR2 reads YYNGEE. The CDR3 has 15 residues. V was shortened by 5 bases and J by 5 bases, with 20 bases between the two germline ends. DNA for the CDR3: TGTGCCAGCAGTGAGGGAAACCTGAGAGGTCACGAGCAGTACTTC. This translates into CASSEGNLRGHEQYF.

This chain connects TRBV5-4 to TRBJ1-1; TRBD1 aligns across 10 bases. The CDR3 length is 16 residues. Losses at the gene ends were 3 bases for V and 4 bases for J; bases not matched to a gene: 9. Germline values: CDR1 SGHNT, CDR2 YYREEE (reference sequence). For the CDR3, the DNA is TGTGCCAGCAGCTCGATAGCCGGGACAGGGGCCACTGAAGCTTTCTTT. It specifies CASSSIAGTGATEAFF.